The 15 T cell receptor beta chains below come from one sample, sequenced in a study of cytomegalovirus exposure and HLA in healthy donors. Primers: 60 Vbeta forward and 13 Jbeta reverse. The data were produced by immunoSEQ multiplex PCR, yet TCRdb's version contains in-frame clones alone and is incomplete. Altogether 120,000 or so clones are present, less than 80% being singletons, with the ten largest covering more than 3%. Input material: PBMCs. The receptor set was obtained from a woman between 50 and 59 years old in good health and CMV-seronegative.

This chain joins TRBV5-4 and TRBJ2-5; D unresolved. Germline CDR1 reads SGHNT; CDR2 reads YYREEE (reference sequence). The CDR3 length is 15 residues. Trimming cost V 0 bases and J 9 bases, with 18 bases left between them. CDR3 sequence: CASSLGGRNEAAQYF. In DNA, the CDR3 is TGTGCCAGCAGCTTGGGTGGCCGGAACGAGGCGGCCCAGTACTTC.

V usage is TRBV19 and J usage is TRBJ1-3; D gene uncertain. With 9 bases removed from V and 0 bases from J, the gap between germline ends came to 6 bases. This CDR3 contains 12 residues. Germline CDR1 LNHDA, CDR2 SQIVND (reference sequence). The CDR3 loop is CASWLSGNTIYF. The DNA for the CDR3 is TGTGCCAGCTGGCTCTCTGGAAACACCATATATTTT.

This sequence joins TRBV28 and TRBJ2-5; 7 bases align to TRBD2. Germline trimming cut 2 bases from V and 4 bases from J; bases unmatched to any gene: 19. The CDR3 runs to 19 residues. Per the germline V gene, CDR1 is MDHEN and CDR2 is SYDVKM. CDR3 coding DNA: TGTGCCAGCAGTTTAAGTGCCGGGAGGCCTACTAGGGGCAGAGAGACCCAGTACTTC. This sequence encodes CASSLSAGRPTRGRETQYF. Full variable domain (outside the CDR3, taken from reference TRBV28 and TRBJ2-5): DVKVTQSSRYLVKRTGEKVFLECVQDMDHENMFWYRQDPGLGLRLIYFSYDVKMKEKGDIPEGYSVSREKKERFSLILESASTNQTSMYLCASSLSAGRPTRGRETQYFGPGTRLLVL.

This clone was picked up one time. Germline is not matched at one junction end, which may reflect a read error. The chain combines TRBV6-4 with TRBJ2-3, with TRBD2 as a possible D gene (5 bases). The CDR3 spans 15 residues. The V gene's germline CDR1 is MRHNA and CDR2 SNTAGT. The CDR3, as DNA: TGTGCCAGCGGTGACGGAGGCAGGACCACAGATACGCAGTATTTT. Translated: CASGDGGRTTDTQYF.

The CDR3 DNA reads TGTGCCAGCAGTGAATTTTGGTCTAGCGGAGATGAGCAGTTCTTC. Protein: CASSEFWSSGDEQFF. The V call is TRBV25-1, the J call TRBJ2-1; the match to TRBD2 covers 7 bases. CDR1 and CDR2 from the germline V gene are MGHDK and SYGVNS. With 1 base clipped from V and 8 bases from J, the junction kept 8 bases outside the gene matches. CDR3 length: 15 residues.

In the case of this clone: Other DNA sequences within the sample encode an identical CDR3. V is TRBV28 and J is TRBJ2-2; 9 bases line up with TRBD2. Unmatched junction bases numbered 2, after V lost 2 bases and J lost 1 base. This CDR3 is 16 amino acids long. Germline CDR1 is MDHEN and CDR2 is SYDVKM. The CDR3 protein is CASSLGAGGNTGELFF. CDR3 nucleotides: TGTGCCAGCAGTTTAGGAGCGGGGGGGAACACCGGGGAGCTGTTTTTT.

The genes are TRBV7-2 and TRBJ2-7, with a possible D match to TRBD2 (5 bases). This CDR3 comprises 14 residues. Trimming stripped 0 bases from V and 4 bases from J, with 10 bases between. CDR1 and CDR2 from the germline V gene are SGHTA and FQGNSA. CDR3 bases: TGTGCCAGCAGCTTAGCGGGAGAGTCTTACGAGCAGTACTTC. Protein sequence: CASSLAGESYEQYF.

V gene TRBV19 combines with J gene TRBJ2-6, with D possibly matching TRBD1 (6 bases). The CDR3 spans 18 residues. V was trimmed by 3 bases and J by 0 bases, leaving 15 bases between them. Germline values: CDR1 LNHDA, CDR2 SQIVND (reference sequence). CDR3 DNA: TGTGCCAGTAGTATGGGGCGTCTGGGGGCCTCTGGGGCCAACGTCCTGACTTTC. It translates to CASSMGRLGASGANVLTF.

In this sample, this clone turned up once. The chain is built from TRBV19 and TRBJ2-1; 8 bases agree with TRBD1. This CDR3 is 12 amino acids long. Germline CDR1 LNHDA, CDR2 SQIVND (reference sequence). The CDR3 loop reads CPRQGAVDEQFF. The CDR3 coding sequence is TGTCCGCGGCAGGGGGCAGTCGATGAGCAGTTCTTC.

This rearrangement joins TRBV19 to TRBJ2-3, with D possibly TRBD2 on 5 matching bases. Trimming took 3 bases from V and 2 from J, leaving 12 bases between them. The CDR3 loop spans 15 amino acids. Looked up from germline, CDR1 is LNHDA and CDR2 is SQIVND (reference sequence). The CDR3 sequence is CASSIDTGYTDTQYF. The CDR3 coding sequence is TGTGCCAGTAGTATTGACACGGGATACACAGATACGCAGTATTTT.

This clone was detected only a few times. The V gene is TRBV2, the J gene TRBJ2-2; TRBD1 matches at 7 bases. The ends lost 7 bases at V and 5 bases at J; junction bases unmatched: 13. Germline V gene sequence: CDR1 SNHLY, CDR2 FYNNEI. The CDR3 is 16 amino acids. CDR3 DNA sequence: TGTGCCAGCAAGGCCGGGACAGCAGAGATTACCGGGGAGCTGTTTTTT. It yields the protein CASKAGTAEITGELFF.

The rearrangement joins TRBV27 to TRBJ1-2; 8 bases are shared with TRBD1. The V gene end was trimmed by 5 bases and the J gene end by 7 bases; junction bases not matched to a gene: 3. Germline lookup yields CDR1 MNHEY and CDR2 SMNVEV (reference sequence). This CDR3 is built from 12 residues. CDR3 loop: CASSSGQGGYTF. The CDR3 DNA reads TGTGCCAGCAGTAGCGGACAGGGTGGCTACACCTTC.

The rearrangement uses TRBV6-5 and TRBJ2-7; the match to TRBD1 covers 7 bases. CDR1 is MNHEY, CDR2 SVGAGI, per germline. This CDR3 has 14 residues. V trimming: 2 bases; J trimming: 2 bases; junction bases outside the gene matches: 3. The chain's CDR3 is CASSYTQGPYEQYF. The DNA for the CDR3 is TGTGCCAGCAGTTACACACAGGGGCCCTACGAGCAGTACTTC.

This clone was seen once. V is TRBV19 and J is TRBJ1-5; weak D call: TRBD1 (6 bases). The CDR3 is 14 amino acids. Germline CDR1 is LNHDA and CDR2 is SQIVND (reference sequence). Trimming removed 0 bases from V and 7 bases from J, with 10 bases in between. The CDR3, as DNA: TGTGCCAGTAGTATAGACCTCAGGGGCCAGCCCCAGCATTTT. Translating it yields CASSIDLRGQPQHF.

In this sample, this clone turned up once. The same CDR3 can be traced to other DNA sequences in this sample. The chain employs TRBV7-3 and TRBJ2-3; 8 nucleotides agree with TRBD1. This CDR3 has 13 residues. CDR1 and CDR2 (germline): SGHTA, FQGTGA. The V gene end was trimmed by 10 bases and the J gene end by 1 base; junction bases not matched to a gene: 4. The CDR3: CATSDRGTDTQYF. CDR3 DNA sequence: TGTGCCACTTCGGACAGGGGCACAGATACGCAGTATTTT.